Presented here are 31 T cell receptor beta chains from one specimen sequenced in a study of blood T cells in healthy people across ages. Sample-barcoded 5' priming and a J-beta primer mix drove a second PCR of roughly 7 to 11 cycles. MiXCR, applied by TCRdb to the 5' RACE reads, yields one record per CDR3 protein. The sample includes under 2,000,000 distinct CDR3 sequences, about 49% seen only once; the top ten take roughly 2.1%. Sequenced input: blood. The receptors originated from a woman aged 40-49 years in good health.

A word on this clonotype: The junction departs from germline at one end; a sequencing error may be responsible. The CDR3 loop is CAARPSQVQLSSTDTQYF. In DNA form, the CDR3 reads TGTGCCGCCAGGCCCTCTCAAGTACAGCTGTCTAGCACAGATACGCAGTATTTT. The chain couples TRBV24-1 to TRBJ2-3; D is uncertain. The CDR3 runs 18 residues. Germline V lookup: CDR1 KGHDR, CDR2 SFDVKD.

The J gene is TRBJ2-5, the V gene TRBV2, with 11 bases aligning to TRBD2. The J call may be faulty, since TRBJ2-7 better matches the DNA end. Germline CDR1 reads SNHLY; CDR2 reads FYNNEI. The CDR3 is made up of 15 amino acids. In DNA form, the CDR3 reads TGTGCCAGCAGTGAATGGCCTAGCGGGGGGTACGAGCAGTACTTC. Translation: CASSEWPSGGYEQYF.

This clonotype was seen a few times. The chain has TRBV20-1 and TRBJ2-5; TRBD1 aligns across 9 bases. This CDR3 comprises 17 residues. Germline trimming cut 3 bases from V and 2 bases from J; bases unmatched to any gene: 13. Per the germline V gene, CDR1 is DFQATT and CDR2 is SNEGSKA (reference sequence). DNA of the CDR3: TGCAGTGCTAGCTCCGGCACAGGGGGCTTTAGACAAGAGACCCAGTACTTC. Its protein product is CSASSGTGGFRQETQYF.

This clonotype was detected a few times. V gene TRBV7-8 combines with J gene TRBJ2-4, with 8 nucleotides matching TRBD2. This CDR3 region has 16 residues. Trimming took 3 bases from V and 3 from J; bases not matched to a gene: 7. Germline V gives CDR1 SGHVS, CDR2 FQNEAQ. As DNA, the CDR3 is TGTGCCAGCAGCTTCAATCGGGGGGGATACAAAAACATTCAGTACTTC. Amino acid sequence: CASSFNRGGYKNIQYF.

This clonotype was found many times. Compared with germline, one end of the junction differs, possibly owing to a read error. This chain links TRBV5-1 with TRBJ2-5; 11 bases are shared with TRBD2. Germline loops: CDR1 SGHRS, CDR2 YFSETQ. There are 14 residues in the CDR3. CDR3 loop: CASSSGLAEETQYF. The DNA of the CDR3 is TGTGCCAGCAGCTCGGGACTAGCGGAAGAGACCCAGTACTTC.

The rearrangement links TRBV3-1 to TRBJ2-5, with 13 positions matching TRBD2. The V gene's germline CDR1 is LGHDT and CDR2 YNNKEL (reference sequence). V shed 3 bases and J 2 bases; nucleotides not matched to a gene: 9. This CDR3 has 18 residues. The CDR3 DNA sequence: TGTGCCAGCAGCCAGCGGACCGGGACTAGCGGGGATCAAGAGACCCAGTACTTC. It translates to CASSQRTGTSGDQETQYF.

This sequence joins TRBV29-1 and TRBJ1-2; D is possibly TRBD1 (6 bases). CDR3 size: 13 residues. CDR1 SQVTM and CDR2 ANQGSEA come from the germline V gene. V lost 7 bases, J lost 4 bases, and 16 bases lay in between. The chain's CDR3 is CSARAGHLYGYTF. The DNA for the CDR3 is TGCAGCGCTCGGGCGGGACACCTCTATGGCTACACCTTC.

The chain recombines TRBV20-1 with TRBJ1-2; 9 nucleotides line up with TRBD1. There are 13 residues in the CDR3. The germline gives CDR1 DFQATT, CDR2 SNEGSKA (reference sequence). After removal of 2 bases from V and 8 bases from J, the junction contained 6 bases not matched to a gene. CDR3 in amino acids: CSARPGQGVGYTF. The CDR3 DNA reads TGCAGTGCTAGACCGGGACAGGGTGTGGGCTACACCTTC.

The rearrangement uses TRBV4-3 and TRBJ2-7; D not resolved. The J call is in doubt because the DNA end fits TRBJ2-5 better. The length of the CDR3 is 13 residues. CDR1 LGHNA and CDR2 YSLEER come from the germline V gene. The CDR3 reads CASSQEPGETQYF. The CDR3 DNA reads TGCGCCAGCAGCCAAGAGCCGGGAGAGACCCAGTACTTC.

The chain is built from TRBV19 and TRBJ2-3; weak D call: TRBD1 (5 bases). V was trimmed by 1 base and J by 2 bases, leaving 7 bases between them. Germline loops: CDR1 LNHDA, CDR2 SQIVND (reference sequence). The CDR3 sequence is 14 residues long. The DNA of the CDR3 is TGTGCCAGTAGTATAGGACAGAACACAGATACGCAGTATTTT. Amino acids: CASSIGQNTDTQYF.

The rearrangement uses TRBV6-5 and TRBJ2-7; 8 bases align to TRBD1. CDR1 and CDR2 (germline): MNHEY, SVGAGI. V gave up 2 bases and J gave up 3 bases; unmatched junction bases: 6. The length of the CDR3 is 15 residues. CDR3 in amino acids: CASSYAGQGGYEQYF. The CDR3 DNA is TGTGCCAGCAGTTACGCTGGACAGGGAGGCTACGAGCAGTACTTC.

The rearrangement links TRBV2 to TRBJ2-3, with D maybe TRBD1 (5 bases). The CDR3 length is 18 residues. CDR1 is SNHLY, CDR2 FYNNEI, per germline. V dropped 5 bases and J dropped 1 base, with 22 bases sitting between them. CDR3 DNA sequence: TGTGCCAGCAGTCAAAAGACAAGGGGTTTACGGGGCACAGATACGCAGTATTTT. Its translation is CASSQKTRGLRGTDTQYF.

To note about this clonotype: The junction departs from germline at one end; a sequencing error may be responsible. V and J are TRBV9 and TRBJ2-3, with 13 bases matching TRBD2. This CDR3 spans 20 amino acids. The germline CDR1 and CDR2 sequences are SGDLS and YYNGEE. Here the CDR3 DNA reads TGTGCCAGCAGCCGCCGGACTAGCGGGGGCCCAACAACGAGCACAGATACGCGGTATTTT. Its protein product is CASSRRTSGGPTTSTDTRYF.

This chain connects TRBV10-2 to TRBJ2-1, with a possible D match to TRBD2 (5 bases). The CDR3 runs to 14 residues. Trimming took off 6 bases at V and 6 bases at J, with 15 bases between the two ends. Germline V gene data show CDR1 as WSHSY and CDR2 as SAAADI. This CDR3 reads CASSPRTSSNEQFF. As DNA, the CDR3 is TGCGCCAGCAGCCCGCGGACTTCTTCCAATGAGCAGTTCTTC.

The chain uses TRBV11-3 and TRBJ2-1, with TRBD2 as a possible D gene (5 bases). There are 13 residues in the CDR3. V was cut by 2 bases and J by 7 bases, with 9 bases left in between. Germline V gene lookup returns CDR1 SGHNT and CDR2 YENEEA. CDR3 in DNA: TGTGCCAGCAGCTTATCCAGGAGGAATGAGCAGTTCTTC. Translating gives CASSLSRRNEQFF. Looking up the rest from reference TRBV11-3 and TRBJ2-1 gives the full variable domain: EAGVVQSPRYKIIEKKQPVAFWCNPISGHNTLYWYLQNLGQGPELLIRYENEEAVDDSQLPKDRFSAERLKGVDSTLKIQPAELGDSAVYLCASSLSRRNEQFFGPGTRLTVL.

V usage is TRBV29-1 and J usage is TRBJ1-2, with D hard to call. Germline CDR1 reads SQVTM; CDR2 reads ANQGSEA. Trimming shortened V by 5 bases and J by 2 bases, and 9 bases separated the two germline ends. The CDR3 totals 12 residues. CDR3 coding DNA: TGCAGCGTTTCAACATGGAACTATGGCTACACCTTC. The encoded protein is CSVSTWNYGYTF.

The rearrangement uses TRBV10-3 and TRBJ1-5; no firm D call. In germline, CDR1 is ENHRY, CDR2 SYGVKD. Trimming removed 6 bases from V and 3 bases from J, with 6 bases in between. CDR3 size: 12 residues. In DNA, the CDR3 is TGTGCCATCAGCTTCGACAATCAGCCCCAGCATTTT. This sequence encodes CAISFDNQPQHF.

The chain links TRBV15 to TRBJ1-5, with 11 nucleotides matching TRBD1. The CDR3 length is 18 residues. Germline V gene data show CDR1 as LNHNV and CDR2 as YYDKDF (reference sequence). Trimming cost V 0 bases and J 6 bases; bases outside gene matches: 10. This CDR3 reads CATSRDHYVGTGGQPQHF. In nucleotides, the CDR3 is TGTGCCACCAGCAGAGATCACTATGTAGGGACAGGGGGTCAGCCCCAGCATTTT.

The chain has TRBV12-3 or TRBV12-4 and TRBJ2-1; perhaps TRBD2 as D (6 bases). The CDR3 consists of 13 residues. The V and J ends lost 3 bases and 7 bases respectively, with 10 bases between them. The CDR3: CASSFTLANEQFF. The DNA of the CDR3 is TGTGCCAGCAGTTTTACCCTAGCGAATGAGCAGTTCTTC.

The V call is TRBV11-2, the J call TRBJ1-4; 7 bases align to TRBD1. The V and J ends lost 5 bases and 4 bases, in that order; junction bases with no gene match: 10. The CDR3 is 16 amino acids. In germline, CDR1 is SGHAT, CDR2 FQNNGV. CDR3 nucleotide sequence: TGTGCCAGCAGCCCACGACGAGGGGGCTATAATGAAAAACTGTTTTTT. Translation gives CASSPRRGGYNEKLFF.

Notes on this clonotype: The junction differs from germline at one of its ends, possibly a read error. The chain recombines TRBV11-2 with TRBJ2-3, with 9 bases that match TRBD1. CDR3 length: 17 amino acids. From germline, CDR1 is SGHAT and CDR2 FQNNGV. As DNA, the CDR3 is TGTGCCAGCAACTTACGCCAGGGACAGGGTAATACAGATACGCAGTATTTT. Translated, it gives CASNLRQGQGNTDTQYF.

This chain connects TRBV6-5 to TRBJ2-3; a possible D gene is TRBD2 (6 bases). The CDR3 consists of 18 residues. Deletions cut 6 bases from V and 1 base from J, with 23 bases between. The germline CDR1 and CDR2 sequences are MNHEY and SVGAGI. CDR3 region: CASSYSRTILRGTDTQYF. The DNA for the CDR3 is TGTGCCAGCAGCTACAGTCGGACTATCTTAAGGGGCACAGATACGCAGTATTTT.

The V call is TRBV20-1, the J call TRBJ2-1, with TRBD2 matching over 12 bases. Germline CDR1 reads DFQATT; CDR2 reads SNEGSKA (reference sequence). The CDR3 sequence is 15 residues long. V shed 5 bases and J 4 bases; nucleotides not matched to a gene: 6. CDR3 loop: CSARLAGASYNEQFF. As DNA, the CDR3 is TGCAGTGCTCGACTAGCGGGGGCCTCATACAATGAGCAGTTCTTC.

The CDR3 protein is CATSDSLASLSYNEQFF. The CDR3 DNA reads TGTGCCACCAGTGATTCCCTAGCCTCTCTCTCCTACAATGAGCAGTTCTTC. This chain connects TRBV24-1 to TRBJ2-1; possibly TRBD2 for D (5 bases). CDR3 length equals 17 residues. CDR1 KGHDR and CDR2 SFDVKD come from the germline V gene. V lost 2 bases and J 0 bases, leaving 13 bases between the germline ends.

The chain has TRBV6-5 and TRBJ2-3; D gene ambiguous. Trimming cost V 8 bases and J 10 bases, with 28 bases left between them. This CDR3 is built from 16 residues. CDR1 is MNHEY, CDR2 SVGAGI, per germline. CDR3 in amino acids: CASCTTAGLVGGAQYF. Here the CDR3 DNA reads TGTGCCAGCTGCACTACCGCCGGCCTAGTCGGTGGGGCGCAGTATTTT.

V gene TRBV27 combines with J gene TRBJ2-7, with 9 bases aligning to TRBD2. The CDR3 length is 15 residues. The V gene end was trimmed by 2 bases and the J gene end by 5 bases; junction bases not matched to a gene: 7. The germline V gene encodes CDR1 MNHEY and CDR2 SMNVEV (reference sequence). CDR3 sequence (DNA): TGTGCCAGCAGTTTAGCGGGAGGGGCGATTAACGAGCAGTACTTC. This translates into CASSLAGGAINEQYF.

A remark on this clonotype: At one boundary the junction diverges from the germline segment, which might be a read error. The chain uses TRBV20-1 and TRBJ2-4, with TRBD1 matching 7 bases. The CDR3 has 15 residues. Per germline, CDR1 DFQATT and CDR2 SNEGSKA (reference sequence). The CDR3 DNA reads TGCAGTGCTAGAAGACAGGGAGTGGCCAAAAACATTCGGTACTTC. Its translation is CSARRQGVAKNIRYF.

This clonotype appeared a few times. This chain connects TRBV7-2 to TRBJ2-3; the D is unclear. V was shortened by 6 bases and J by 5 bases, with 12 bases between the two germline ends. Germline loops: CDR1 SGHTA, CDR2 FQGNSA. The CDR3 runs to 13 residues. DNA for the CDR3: TGTGCCAGCAGTACGCCCGGTCGAGATACGCAGTATTTT. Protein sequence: CASSTPGRDTQYF.

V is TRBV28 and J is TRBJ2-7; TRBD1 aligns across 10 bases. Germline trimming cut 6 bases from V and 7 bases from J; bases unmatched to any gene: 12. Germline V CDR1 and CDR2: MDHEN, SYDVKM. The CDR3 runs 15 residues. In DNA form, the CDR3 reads TGTGCCAGCAGCCCTACCGGGACAGGGGAACGTGAGCAGTACTTC. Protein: CASSPTGTGEREQYF.

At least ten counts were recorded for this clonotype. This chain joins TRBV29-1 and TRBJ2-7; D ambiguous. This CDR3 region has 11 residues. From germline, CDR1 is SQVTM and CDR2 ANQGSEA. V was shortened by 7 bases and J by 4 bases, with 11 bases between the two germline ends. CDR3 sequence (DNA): TGCAGCGCCGTCGGTGGGTACGAGCAGTACTTC. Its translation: CSAVGGYEQYF.

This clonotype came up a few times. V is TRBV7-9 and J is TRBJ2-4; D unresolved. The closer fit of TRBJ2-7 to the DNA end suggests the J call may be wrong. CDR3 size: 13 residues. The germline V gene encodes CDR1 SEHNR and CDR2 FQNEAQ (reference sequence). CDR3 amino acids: CASSLKGVYEQYF. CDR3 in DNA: TGTGCCAGCAGCTTAAAGGGTGTCTACGAGCAGTACTTC.